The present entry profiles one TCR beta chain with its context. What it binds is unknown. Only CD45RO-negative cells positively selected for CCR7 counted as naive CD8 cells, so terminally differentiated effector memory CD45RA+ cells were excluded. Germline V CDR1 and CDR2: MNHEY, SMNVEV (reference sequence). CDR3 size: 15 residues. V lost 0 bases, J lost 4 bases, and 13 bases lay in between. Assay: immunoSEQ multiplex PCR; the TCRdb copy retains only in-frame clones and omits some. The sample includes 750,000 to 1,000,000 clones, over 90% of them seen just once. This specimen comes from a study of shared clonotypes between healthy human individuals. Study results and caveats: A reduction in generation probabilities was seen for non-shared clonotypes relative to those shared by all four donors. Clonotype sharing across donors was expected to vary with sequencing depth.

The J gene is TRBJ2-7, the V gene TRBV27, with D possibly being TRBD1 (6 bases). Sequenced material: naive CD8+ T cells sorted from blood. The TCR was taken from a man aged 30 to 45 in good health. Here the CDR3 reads CASSLSGGKGYEQYF. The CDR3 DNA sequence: TGTGCCAGCAGTTTATCAGGGGGAAAGGGTTACGAGCAGTACTTC.